What follows is one T cell receptor (beta chain) and its context. Germline CDR1 is SGHNT and CDR2 is YENEEA. This CDR3 spans 17 amino acids. With V trimmed by 6 bases and J by 1 base, 7 bases remained unmatched. TCRdb itself ran the 5' RACE reads through MiXCR, one entry per CDR3 protein. The sample has about 59,000 distinct CDR3 sequences; roughly an eighth are singletons. This entry is derived from a study of early T cells in non-severe SARS-CoV-2 infection. Overall study: Unsorted whole blood bulk RNA was sequenced, with unpaired chains.

The clonotype was recovered from an adult who was a healthcare worker with PCR-confirmed SARS-CoV-2 infection or an uninfected control (not recorded which). This sample comprised whole blood, obtained at baseline. The chain links TRBV11-3 to TRBJ2-4, with 12 bases fitting TRBD2. CDR3 coding DNA: TGTGCCAGCAGTTGGACTAGCGGGGACGGGGCCAAAAACATTCAGTACTTC. Translation: CASSWTSGDGAKNIQYF.